A single sample is the source of the 3 T cell receptor beta chains below, sequenced in a study of blood T cell repertoires in COVID-19. Measured with immunoSEQ multiplex PCR; TCRdb has only the in-frame clones, and not every one. The data show fewer than 150,000 clones, about 85% seen once. The material sequenced was peripheral blood. The source is a human donor in a cohort sampled during active COVID-19.

The gene calls are TRBV7-2 and TRBJ2-1; TRBD2 agrees at 13 bases. Germline CDR1 reads SGHTA; CDR2 reads FQGNSA. The junction had 5 bases not matched to a gene; V was cut back by 6 bases and J by 6 bases. The CDR3 sequence is 15 residues long. The CDR3 sequence: CASRRTSGGANEQFF. The CDR3 nucleotides are TGTGCCAGCAGGAGAACTAGCGGGGGGGCCAATGAGCAGTTCTTC.

This clone was found a few times. Other DNA sequences from this sample encode an identical CDR3 as well. The chain joins TRBV19 to TRBJ2-3; D is undetermined. CDR1 is LNHDA and CDR2 is SQIVND in the germline V gene (reference sequence). V lost 5 bases and J 1 base, leaving 4 bases between the germline ends. CDR3 length: 12 amino acids. CDR3 coding DNA: TGTGCCAGTAGTTCTCGCACAGATACGCAGTATTTT. Encoded protein: CASSSRTDTQYF.

This clone appeared a single time. The rearrangement links TRBV27 to TRBJ2-5; D gene unclear. Trimming removed 3 bases at V and 2 bases at J, with 13 bases between. This CDR3 has 15 amino acids. In germline, CDR1 is MNHEY, CDR2 SMNVEV (reference sequence). CDR3 residues: CASSFTHPIQETQYF. The CDR3 DNA reads as TGTGCCAGCAGTTTTACACATCCGATACAAGAGACCCAGTACTTC.